This TCR beta chain is from a study of shared clonotypes between healthy human individuals. The CDR3 contains 14 residues. Germline lookup yields CDR1 SGHTA and CDR2 FQGNSA. V shed 4 bases and J shed 8 bases, with 15 bases lying between them. Assay: immunoSEQ multiplex PCR; the TCRdb copy retains only in-frame clones and omits some. The table has about 1.9 million clones, 93% seen once. Findings and caveats of the study: With a handful of donors compared, 4% to 5.5% of naive CD4 clonotypes were shared. Limitation of the genetic and exposure-history diversity represented came from the few donors.

The naive CD8 subset, CD45RO-negative cells positively selected for CCR7, excluded terminally differentiated effector memory CD45RA+ cells. Details on this clone: Its specificity is not known.

The TCR comes from a man between 18 and 35 years old in good health. Some clones in this sample may be carry-over from other donors' samples. This chain uses TRBV7-2 with TRBJ2-1; D call uncertain. Sequencing was carried out using naive CD8+ T cells from PBMCs. The CDR3 loop reads CASSSRPLGHEQFF. The CDR3 DNA is TGTGCCAGCAGCTCCCGGCCCCTCGGCCATGAGCAGTTCTTC.